What follows describes a single T cell receptor beta chain. Its antigen is not identified. Amplification used 60 Vbeta primers and 13 Jbeta primers. As handled by the study authors: The authors later counted 70 million to 85 million unique TCR beta chains, about 11 million of them shared. The table came from immunoSEQ multiplex PCR; TCRdb's copy has only in-frame clones and leaves some out. The V and J calls and the clone size are those of that table, but D and trimming were determined from the DNA. The sample is made up of approximately 52,000 clones, and the top ten hold over 9% of it. Germline lookup yields CDR1 MGHDK and CDR2 SYGVNS. V was pared by 6 bases and J by 1 base, with 11 bases of the junction left unmatched. The CDR3 totals 16 residues. This sample was included in a study of cytomegalovirus exposure and HLA in healthy donors. Overall study results and limits: The number of N-insertions in an Asian-associated ancestry cluster was reportedly below the 666-donor mean in a later analysis. It was about 180 TCR beta chains that were listed as cytomegalovirus-associated. Productive rates of about 87% or about 30% were seen for most TCR beta V segments in an earlier analysis.

The clonotype was recovered from a woman aged 60 to 75 in good health and CMV-seropositive. The rearrangement links TRBV25-1 to TRBJ2-7; 8 nucleotides line up with TRBD1. Source material: PBMCs. The CDR3 DNA follows: TGTGCCAGCAGAAGCGACTTAGGACAGGGTTCCTACGAGCAGTACTTC. This encodes CASRSDLGQGSYEQYF.